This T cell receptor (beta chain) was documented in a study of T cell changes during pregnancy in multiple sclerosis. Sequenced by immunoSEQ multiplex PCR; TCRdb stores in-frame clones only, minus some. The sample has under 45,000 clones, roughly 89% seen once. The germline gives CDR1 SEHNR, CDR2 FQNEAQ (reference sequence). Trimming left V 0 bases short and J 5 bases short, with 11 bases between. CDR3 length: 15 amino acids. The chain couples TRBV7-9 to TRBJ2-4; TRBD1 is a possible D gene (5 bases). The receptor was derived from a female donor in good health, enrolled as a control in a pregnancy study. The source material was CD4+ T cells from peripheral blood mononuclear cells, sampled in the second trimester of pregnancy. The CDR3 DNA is TGTGCCAGCAGCTTAGCGGGGCAGGAACAAAACATTCAGTACTTC. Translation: CASSLAGQEQNIQYF.